This T cell receptor (beta chain) stems from a study of human T cells and chemical hapten exposure. Findings and limits, study-wide: Counts of expanded TCRs (at PT1) showed a positive correlation with patch test score.

Note on this clonotype: Its antigen is unidentified.

Time point here: patch test 1, 2 weeks after DPC sensitization. The treatment: therapeutic diphenylcyclopropenone sensitization with weekly scalp DPC. Donors were 18 to 70-year-old alopecia patients suitable for DPC. Separate cDNA molecules received unique molecular identifiers, which the library attached to them. TCRdb redid the calling of the RACE reads with MiXCR, one entry per CDR3 protein. The sample yields 79,000 or so distinct CDR3 sequences, around 30% seen once. V trimming: 4 bases; J trimming: 1 base; junction bases outside the gene matches: 7. The germline gives CDR1 DFQATT, CDR2 SNEGSKA (reference sequence). The CDR3 runs 15 residues.

The sample in question was whole blood, obtained in connection with sensitization to the hapten diphenylcyclopropenone (DPC). This chain joins TRBV20-1 and TRBJ1-5; 7 bases are a match to TRBD1. The clonotype comes from a man aged 40-49 years with alopecia areata. Some clones in this sample may be carry-over from other donors' samples. DNA for the CDR3: TGCAGTGCTATCAGGAGACAGGGAAGCAATCAGCCCCAGCATTTT. Protein product: CSAIRRQGSNQPQHF.